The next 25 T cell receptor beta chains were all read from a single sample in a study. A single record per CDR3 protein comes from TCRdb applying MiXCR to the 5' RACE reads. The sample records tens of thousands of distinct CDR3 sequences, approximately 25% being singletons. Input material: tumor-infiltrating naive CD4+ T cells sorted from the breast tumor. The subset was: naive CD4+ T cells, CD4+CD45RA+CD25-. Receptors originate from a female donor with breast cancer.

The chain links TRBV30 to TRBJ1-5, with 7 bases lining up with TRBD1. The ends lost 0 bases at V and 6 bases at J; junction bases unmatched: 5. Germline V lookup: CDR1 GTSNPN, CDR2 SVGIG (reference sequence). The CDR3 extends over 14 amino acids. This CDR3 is CAWSVRGGLQPQHF. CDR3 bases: TGTGCCTGGAGTGTAAGAGGGGGCCTTCAGCCCCAGCATTTT.

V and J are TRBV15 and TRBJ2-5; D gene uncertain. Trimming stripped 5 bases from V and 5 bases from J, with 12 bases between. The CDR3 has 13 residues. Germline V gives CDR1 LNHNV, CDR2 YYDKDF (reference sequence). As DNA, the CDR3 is TGTGCCACCAGCCCTTACGTGTTGGAGACCCAGTACTTC. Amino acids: CATSPYVLETQYF.

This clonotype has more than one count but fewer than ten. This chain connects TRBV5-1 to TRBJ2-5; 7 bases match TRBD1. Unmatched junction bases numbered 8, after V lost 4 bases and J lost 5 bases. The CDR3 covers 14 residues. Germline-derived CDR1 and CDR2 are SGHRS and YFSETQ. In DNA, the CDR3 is TGCGCCAGCAGCCTATCTAACAGGGGTGAGACCCAGTACTTC. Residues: CASSLSNRGETQYF.

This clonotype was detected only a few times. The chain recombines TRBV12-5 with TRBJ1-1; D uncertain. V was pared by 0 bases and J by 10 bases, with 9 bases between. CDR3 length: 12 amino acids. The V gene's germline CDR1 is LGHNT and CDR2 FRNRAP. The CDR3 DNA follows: TGTGCTAGTGGTTTGGTCGGGTCTTTAGCTTTCTTT. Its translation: CASGLVGSLAFF.

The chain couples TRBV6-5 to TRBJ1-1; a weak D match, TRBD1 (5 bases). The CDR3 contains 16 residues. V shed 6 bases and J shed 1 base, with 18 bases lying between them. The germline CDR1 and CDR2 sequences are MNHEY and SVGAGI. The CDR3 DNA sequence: TGTGCCAGCAGAAGACCGGGACTAATGGGGAACACTGAAGCTTTCTTT. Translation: CASRRPGLMGNTEAFF.

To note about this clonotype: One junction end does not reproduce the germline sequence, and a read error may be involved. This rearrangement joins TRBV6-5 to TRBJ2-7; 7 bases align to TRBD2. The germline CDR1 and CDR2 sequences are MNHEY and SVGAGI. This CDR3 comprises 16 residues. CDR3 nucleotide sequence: TGTGCCAGCAGCCCCTTCTCTAGCGGATCATCCTCCGAGCAGTACTTC. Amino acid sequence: CASSPFSSGSSSEQYF.

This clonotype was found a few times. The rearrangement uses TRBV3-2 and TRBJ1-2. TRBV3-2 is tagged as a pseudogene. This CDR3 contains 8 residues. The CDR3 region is CASLGYTF. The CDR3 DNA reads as TGTGCCAGCCTAGGCTACACCTTC.

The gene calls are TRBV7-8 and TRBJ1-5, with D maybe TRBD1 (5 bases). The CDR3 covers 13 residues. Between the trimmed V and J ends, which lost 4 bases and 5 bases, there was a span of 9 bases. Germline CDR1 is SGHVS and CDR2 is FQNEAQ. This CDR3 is CASSYDSYQPQHF. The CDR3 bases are TGTGCCAGCAGCTATGACAGTTATCAGCCCCAGCATTTT.

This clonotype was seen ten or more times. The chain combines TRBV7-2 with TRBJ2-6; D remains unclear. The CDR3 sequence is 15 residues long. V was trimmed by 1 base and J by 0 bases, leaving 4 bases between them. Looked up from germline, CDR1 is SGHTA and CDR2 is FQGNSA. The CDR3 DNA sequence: TGTGCCAGCAGCTTAGGAGTCTCTGGGGCCAACGTCCTGACTTTC. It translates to CASSLGVSGANVLTF.

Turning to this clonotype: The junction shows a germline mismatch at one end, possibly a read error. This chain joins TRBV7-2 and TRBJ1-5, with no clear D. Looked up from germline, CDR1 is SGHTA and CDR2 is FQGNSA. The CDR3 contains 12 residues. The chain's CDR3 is CASSWTDQSQHF. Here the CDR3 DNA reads TGTGCCAGCAGCTGGACCGATCAGTCCCAGCATTTT.

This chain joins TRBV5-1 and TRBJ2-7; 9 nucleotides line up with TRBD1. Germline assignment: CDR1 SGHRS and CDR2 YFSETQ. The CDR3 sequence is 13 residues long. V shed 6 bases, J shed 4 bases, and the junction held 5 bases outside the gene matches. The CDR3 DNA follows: TGCGCCAGCAAGGGGACAGGGCGTTACGAGCAGTACTTC. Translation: CASKGTGRYEQYF. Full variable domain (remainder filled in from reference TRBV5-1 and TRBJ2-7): KAGVTQTPRYLIKTRGQQVTLSCSPISGHRSVSWYQQTPGQGLQFLFEYFSETQRNKGNFPGRFSGRQFSNSRSEMNVSTLELGDSALYLCASKGTGRYEQYFGPGTRLTVT.

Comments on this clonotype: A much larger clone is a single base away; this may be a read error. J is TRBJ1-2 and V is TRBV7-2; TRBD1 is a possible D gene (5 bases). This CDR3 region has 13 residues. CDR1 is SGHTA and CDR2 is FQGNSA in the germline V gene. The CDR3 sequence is CASSPLGGSRYAF. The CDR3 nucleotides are TGTGCCAGCAGCCCTCTGGGGGGGTCGCGCTACGCCTTC.

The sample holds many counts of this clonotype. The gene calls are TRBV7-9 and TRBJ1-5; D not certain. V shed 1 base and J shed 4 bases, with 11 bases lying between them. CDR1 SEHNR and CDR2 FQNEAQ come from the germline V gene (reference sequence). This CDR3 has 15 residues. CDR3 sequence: CASSLVGNGNQPQHF. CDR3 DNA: TGTGCCAGCAGCTTAGTGGGGAATGGAAATCAGCCCCAGCATTTT.

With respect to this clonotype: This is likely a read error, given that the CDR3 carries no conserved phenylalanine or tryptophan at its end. CDR3 protein: CSASPGQGMESPLHL. The CDR3 DNA follows: TGCAGTGCTTCGCCGGGACAGGGGATGGAGTCACCCCTCCACCTT. The gene calls are TRBV20-1 and TRBJ1-6, with 10 bases matching TRBD1. Germline trimming cut 5 bases from V and 10 bases from J; bases unmatched to any gene: 11. Germline values: CDR1 DFQATT, CDR2 SNEGSKA (reference sequence). The CDR3 is 15 residues long.

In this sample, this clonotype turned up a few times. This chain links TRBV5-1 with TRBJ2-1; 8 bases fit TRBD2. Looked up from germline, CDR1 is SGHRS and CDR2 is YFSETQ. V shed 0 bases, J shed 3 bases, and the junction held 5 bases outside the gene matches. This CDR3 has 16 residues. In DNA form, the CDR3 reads TGCGCCAGCAGCTTGGAATTTAGCGGGATCTACAATGAGCAGTTCTTC. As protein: CASSLEFSGIYNEQFF.

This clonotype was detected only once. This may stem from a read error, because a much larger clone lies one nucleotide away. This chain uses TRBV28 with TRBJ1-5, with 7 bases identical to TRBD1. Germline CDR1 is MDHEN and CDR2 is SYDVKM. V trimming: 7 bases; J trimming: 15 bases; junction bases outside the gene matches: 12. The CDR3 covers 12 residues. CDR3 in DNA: TGTGCCAGCAACAGGGGTAAAGAGTCCCCGCATTTT. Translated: CASNRGKESPHF.

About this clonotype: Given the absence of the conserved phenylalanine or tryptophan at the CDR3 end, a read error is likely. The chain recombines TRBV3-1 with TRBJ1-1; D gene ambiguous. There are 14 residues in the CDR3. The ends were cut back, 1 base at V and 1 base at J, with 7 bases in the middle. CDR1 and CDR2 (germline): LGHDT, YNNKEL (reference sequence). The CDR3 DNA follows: TGTGCCAGCAGCCAAGCGGCCCGGAACACTGAAGCTTTCCTT. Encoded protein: CASSQAARNTEAFL.

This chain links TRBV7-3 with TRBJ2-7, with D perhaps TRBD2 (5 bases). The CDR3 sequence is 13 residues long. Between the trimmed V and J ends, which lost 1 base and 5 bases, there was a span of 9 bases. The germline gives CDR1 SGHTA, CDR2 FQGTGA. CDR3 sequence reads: CASSLRFGNEQYF. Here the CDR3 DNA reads TGTGCCAGCAGCTTAAGGTTCGGGAACGAGCAGTACTTC.

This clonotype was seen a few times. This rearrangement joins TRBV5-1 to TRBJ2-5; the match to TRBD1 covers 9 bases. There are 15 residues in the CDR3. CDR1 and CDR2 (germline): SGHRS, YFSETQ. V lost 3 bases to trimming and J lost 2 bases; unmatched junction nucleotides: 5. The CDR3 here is CASSSPTGGQETQYF. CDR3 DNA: TGCGCCAGCAGCTCCCCGACAGGGGGGCAAGAGACCCAGTACTTC.

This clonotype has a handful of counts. CDR3 in DNA: TGCGCCAGCAGCCTGGAGTGGGACAGTGGGACCTCACCCCTCCACTTT. This sequence encodes CASSLEWDSGTSPLHF. The chain uses TRBV5-1 and TRBJ1-6; TRBD1 matches 7 bases. This CDR3 comprises 16 residues. With V trimmed by 4 bases and J by 10 bases, 14 bases remained unmatched. Germline-derived CDR1 and CDR2 are SGHRS and YFSETQ.

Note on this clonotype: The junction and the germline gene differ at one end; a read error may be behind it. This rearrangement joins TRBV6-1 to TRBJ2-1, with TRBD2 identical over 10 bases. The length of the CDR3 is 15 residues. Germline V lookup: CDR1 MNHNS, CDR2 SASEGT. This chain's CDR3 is CASSVGLAVDNEQLF. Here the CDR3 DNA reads TGTGCCAGCAGTGTTGGACTAGCGGTCGACAATGAGCAGTTATTC.

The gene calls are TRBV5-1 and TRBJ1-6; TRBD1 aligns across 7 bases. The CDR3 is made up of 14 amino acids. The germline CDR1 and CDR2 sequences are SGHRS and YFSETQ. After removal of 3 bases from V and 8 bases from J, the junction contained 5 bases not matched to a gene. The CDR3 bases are TGCGCCAGCAGCTGGAAGGGGGCTGATTCACCCCTCCACTTT. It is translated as CASSWKGADSPLHF. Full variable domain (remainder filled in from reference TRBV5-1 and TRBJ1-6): KAGVTQTPRYLIKTRGQQVTLSCSPISGHRSVSWYQQTPGQGLQFLFEYFSETQRNKGNFPGRFSGRQFSNSRSEMNVSTLELGDSALYLCASSWKGADSPLHFGNGTRLTVT.

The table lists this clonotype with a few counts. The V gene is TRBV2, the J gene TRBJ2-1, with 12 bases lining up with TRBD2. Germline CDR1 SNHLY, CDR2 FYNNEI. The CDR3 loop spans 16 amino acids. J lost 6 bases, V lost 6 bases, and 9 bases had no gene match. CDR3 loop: CASRRNLAGGFNEQFF. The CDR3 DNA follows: TGTGCCAGCAGGAGAAATCTAGCGGGAGGGTTCAATGAGCAGTTCTTC.

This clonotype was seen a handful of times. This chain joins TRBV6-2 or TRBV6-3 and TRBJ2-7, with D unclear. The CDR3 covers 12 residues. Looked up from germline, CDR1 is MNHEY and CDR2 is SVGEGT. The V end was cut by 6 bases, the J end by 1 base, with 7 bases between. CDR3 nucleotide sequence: TGTGCCAGCAGCTTTGGGTCCTACGAGCAGTACTTC. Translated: CASSFGSYEQYF.

CDR3 bases: TGTGCCAGCAGTTTATGGCGGGAGAGTCCTGAGCAGTTCTTC. Translating it yields CASSLWRESPEQFF. The chain combines TRBV28 with TRBJ2-1; 7 bases align to TRBD2. Germline V gene sequence: CDR1 MDHEN, CDR2 SYDVKM. Trimming removed 0 bases from V and 9 bases from J; junction bases left unmatched: 5. The length of the CDR3 is 14 residues.